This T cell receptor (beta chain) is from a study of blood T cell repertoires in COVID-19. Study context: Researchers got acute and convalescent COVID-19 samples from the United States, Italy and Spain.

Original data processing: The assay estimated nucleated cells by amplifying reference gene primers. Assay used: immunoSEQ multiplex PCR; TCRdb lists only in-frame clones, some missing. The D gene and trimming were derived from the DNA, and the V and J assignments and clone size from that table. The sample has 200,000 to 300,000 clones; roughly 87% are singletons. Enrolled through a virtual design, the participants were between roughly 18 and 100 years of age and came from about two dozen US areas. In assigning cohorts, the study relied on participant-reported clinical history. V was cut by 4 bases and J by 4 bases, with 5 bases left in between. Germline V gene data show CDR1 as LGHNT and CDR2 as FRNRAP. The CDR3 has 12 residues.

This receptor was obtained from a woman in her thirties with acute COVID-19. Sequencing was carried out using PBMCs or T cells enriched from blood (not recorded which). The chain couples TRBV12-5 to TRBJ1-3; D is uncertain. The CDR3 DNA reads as TGTGCTAGTGGTTACGGGGGAAACACCATATATTTT. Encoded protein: CASGYGGNTIYF.